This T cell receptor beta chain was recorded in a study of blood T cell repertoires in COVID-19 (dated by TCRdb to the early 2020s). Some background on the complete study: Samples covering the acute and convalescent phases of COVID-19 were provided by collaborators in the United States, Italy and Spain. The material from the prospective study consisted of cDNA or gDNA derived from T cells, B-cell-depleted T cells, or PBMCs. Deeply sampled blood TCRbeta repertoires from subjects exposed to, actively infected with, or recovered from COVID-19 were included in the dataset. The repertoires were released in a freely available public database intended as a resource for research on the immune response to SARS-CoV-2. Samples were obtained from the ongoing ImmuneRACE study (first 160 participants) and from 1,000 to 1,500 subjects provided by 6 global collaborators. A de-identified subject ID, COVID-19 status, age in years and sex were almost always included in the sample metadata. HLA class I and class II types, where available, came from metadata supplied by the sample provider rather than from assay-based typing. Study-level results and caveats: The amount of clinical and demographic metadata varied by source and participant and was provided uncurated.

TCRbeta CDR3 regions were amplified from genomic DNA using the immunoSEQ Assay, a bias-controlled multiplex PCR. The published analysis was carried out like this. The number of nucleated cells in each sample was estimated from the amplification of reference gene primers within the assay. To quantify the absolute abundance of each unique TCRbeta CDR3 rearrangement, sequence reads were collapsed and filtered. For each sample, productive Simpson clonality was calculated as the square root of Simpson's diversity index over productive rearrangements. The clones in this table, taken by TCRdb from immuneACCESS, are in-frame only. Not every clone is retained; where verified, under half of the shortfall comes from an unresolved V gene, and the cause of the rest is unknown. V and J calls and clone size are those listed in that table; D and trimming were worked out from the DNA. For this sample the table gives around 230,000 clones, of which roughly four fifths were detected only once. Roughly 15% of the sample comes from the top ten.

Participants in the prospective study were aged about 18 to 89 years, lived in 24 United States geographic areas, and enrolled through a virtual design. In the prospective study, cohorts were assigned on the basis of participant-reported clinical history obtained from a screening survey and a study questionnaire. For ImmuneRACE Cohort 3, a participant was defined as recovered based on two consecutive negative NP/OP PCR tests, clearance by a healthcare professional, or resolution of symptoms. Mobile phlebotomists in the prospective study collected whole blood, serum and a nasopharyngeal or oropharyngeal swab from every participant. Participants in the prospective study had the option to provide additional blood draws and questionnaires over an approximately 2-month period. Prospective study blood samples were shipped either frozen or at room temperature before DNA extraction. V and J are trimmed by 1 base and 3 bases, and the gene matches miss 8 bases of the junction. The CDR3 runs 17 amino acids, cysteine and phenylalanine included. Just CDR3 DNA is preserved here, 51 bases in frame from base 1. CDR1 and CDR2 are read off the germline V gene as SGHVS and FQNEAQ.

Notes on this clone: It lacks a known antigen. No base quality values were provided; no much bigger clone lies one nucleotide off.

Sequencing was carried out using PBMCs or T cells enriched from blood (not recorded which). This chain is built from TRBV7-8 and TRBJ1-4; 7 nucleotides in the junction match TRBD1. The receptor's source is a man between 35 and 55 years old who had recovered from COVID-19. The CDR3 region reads CASSLVRGRLANEKLFF. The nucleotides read TGTGCCAGCAGCTTAGTTAGGGGGCGCTTAGCTAATGAAAAACTGTTTTTT.